A selection of T cell receptor beta chains follows, all from one sample in a study of cytomegalovirus exposure and HLA in healthy donors. Profiling relied on immunoSEQ multiplex PCR, and the TCRdb table lists in-frame clones only, not all of them. The table lists some 330,000 clones, approximately 90% of them singletons. Sequenced input: PBMCs. These receptors were obtained from a woman aged 18-30 years in good health and CMV-seronegative. Both conserved end residues are part of each CDR3. The D gene is left open where the match is weak. A row's size may be missing; if present it is once, few, many or a size class.

>TRBV27|TRBJ1-2|TRBD1|.
CASSLSGTGGSGGYTF
TGTGCCAGCAGTTTATCCGGGACAGGGGGCTCCGGGGGCTACACCTTC
>TRBV5-1|TRBJ2-1|.|.
CASSLGAPARNEQFF
TGCGCCAGCAGCTTAGGAGCCCCTGCGCGAAATGAGCAGTTCTTC
>TRBV5-4|TRBJ2-7|TRBD1|.
CASSPTGGGEQCF
TGTGCCAGCAGCCCTACAGGGGGCGGTGAGCAGTGCTTC
>TRBV2|TRBJ2-7|TRBD2|.
CASSSFLGLVAEQYF
TGTGCCAGCAGTTCCTTTCTAGGACTAGTTGCCGAGCAGTACTTC
>TRBV11-1|TRBJ2-7|.|many
CASSARGDEQYF
TGTGCCAGCAGCGCCAGGGGGGACGAGCAGTACTTC
>TRBV27|TRBJ1-1|.|once
CASSLERNTEAFF
TGTGCCAGCAGTTTAGAGCGGAACACTGAAGCTTTCTTT
>TRBV5-6|TRBJ2-5|TRBD1|.
CASSSTQGAGETQYF
TGTGCCAGCAGCTCTACCCAGGGGGCTGGGGAGACCCAGTACTTC
>TRBV7-9|TRBJ1-4|TRBD1|.
CASSLRTGRGIEKLFF
TGTGCCAGCAGCCTGCGGACAGGCCGGGGTATTGAAAAACTGTTTTTT
>TRBV19|TRBJ1-5|TRBD1|.
CASRPQRGTGGFNQPQHF
TGTGCCAGTAGACCCCAGCGGGGGACAGGGGGCTTTAATCAGCCCCAGCATTTT
>TRBV18|TRBJ2-5|TRBD2|once
CASSAGLAGLETQYF
TGTGCCAGCTCGGCGGGACTAGCGGGACTAGAGACCCAGTACTTC
>TRBV27|TRBJ2-3|.|.
CASSLIGTSTDTQYF
TGTGCCAGCAGTTTAATCGGGACAAGTACAGATACGCAGTATTTT
>TRBV27|TRBJ2-2|TRBD2|.
CASSPSGQLTGELFF
TGTGCCAGCAGCCCTAGCGGTCAACTTACCGGGGAGCTGTTTTTT
>TRBV7-3|TRBJ1-1|.|.
CASSLTTGPGLEAFF
TGTGCCAGCAGCTTAACTACCGGGCCCGGACTTGAAGCTTTCTTT
>TRBV11-2|TRBJ2-2|.|.
CASLGGWSAGELFF
TGTGCCAGCCTTGGAGGATGGTCGGCCGGGGAGCTGTTTTTT
>TRBV10-3|TRBJ2-7|.|once
CAITRGGGSEQYF
TGTGCCATCACCCGGGGTGGAGGCAGCGAGCAGTACTTC
>TRBV5-1|TRBJ2-5|.|.
CASSFSTRSQETQYF
TGCGCCAGCAGCTTTTCTACGAGGAGCCAAGAGACCCAGTACTTC
>TRBV18|TRBJ2-7|.|.
CASSPRQDHYEQYF
TGTGCCAGCTCACCAAGACAGGACCACTACGAGCAGTACTTC
>TRBV5-3|TRBJ2-1|TRBD1|.
CARSPWDRGTYNEQFF
TGTGCCAGAAGCCCCTGGGACAGGGGGACCTACAATGAGCAGTTCTTC
>TRBV11-2|TRBJ2-7|TRBD2|.
CASSLGTSGYEQYF
TGTGCCAGCAGCTTAGGCACTAGCGGCTACGAGCAGTACTTC
>TRBV29-1|TRBJ2-1|TRBD2|.
CSVELGRGLAGGRGHNEQFF
TGCAGCGTTGAACTTGGGAGGGGACTAGCGGGAGGTCGGGGCCACAATGAGCAGTTCTTC
>TRBV19|TRBJ2-5|TRBD2|.
CASRKAGVETQYF
TGTGCCAGTAGGAAAGCGGGAGTGGAGACCCAGTACTTC
>TRBV5-5|TRBJ2-7|TRBD2|.
CASSPGTIYEQYF
TGTGCCAGCAGCCCCGGGACTATCTACGAGCAGTACTTC
>TRBV5-4|TRBJ1-2|.|once
CASSQSTGRDYGYTF
TGTGCCAGCAGCCAGTCTACCGGGAGGGACTATGGCTACACCTTC
>TRBV9|TRBJ2-7|TRBD2|.
CASSARGTSGRARYEQYF
TGTGCCAGCAGCGCGAGAGGGACTAGCGGGAGGGCCCGCTACGAGCAGTACTTC
>TRBV29-1|TRBJ2-1|TRBD2|.
CSVRAGVGNEQFF
TGCAGCGTTAGGGCGGGAGTGGGCAATGAGCAGTTCTTC
>TRBV7-8|TRBJ2-1|TRBD2|.
CASSSLTSASSYNEQFF
TGTGCCAGCAGCTCCCTGACTAGCGCAAGCTCCTACAATGAGCAGTTCTTC
>TRBV30|TRBJ2-1|TRBD2|.
CAWSVLAGATEQFF
TGTGCCTGGAGTGTACTAGCGGGAGCTACTGAGCAGTTCTTC
>TRBV9|TRBJ1-4|TRBD1|.
CASSATPQGAMEKLFF
TGTGCCAGCAGCGCTACGCCTCAGGGGGCAATGGAAAAACTGTTTTTT
>TRBV4-1|TRBJ2-5|.|once
CASSQWRGETQYF
TGCGCCAGCAGCCAGTGGAGAGGGGAGACCCAGTACTTC
>TRBV5-4|TRBJ2-5|.|.
CASSVGQLKETQYF
TGTGCCAGCAGCGTAGGACAGCTCAAAGAGACCCAGTACTTC
>TRBV5-1|TRBJ2-7|TRBD2|few
CASSLGLAVTYEQYF
TGCGCCAGCAGCTTGGGCCTAGCGGTAACCTACGAGCAGTACTTC
>TRBV4-3|TRBJ1-1|.|.
CASSQGLMNTEAFF
TGCGCCAGCAGCCAAGGGCTGATGAACACTGAAGCTTTCTTT
>TRBV6-5|TRBJ2-1|TRBD2|.
CASSKTSGKYNEQFF
TGTGCCAGCAGTAAGACTAGCGGGAAATACAATGAGCAGTTCTTC
>TRBV6-4|TRBJ2-1|TRBD2|.
CASSDSGLAGYNEQFF
TGTGCCAGCAGTGACTCGGGACTAGCGGGGTACAATGAGCAGTTCTTC
>TRBV7-2|TRBJ2-2|.|.
CASSPVGELFF
TGTGCCAGCAGCCCGGTCGGGGAGCTGTTTTTT
>TRBV4-3|TRBJ2-7|TRBD2|once
CASSRGLAGGTYEQYF
TGCGCCAGCAGCCGAGGACTAGCGGGAGGTACCTACGAGCAGTACTTC
>TRBV7-3|TRBJ2-7|TRBD2|.
CASSSYSGSGYEQYF
TGTGCCAGCAGCTCATATAGCGGGAGCGGGTACGAGCAGTACTTC
>TRBV7-3|TRBJ2-3|.|.
CASSLGGSGTDTQYF
TGTGCCAGCAGCTTAGGGGGCAGCGGCACAGATACGCAGTATTTT
>TRBV9|TRBJ2-3|TRBD2|.
CASSALSGGSTDTQYF
TGTGCCAGCAGCGCCTTAAGCGGGGGCAGCACAGATACGCAGTATTTT
>TRBV5-1|TRBJ1-2|TRBD1|few
CASSVTGTAGNGYTF
TGCGCCAGCAGCGTTACCGGGACAGCGGGTAATGGCTACACCTTC
>TRBV30|TRBJ1-2|TRBD1|.
CAWSVQGVNYGYTF
TGTGCCTGGAGTGTACAGGGGGTGAACTATGGCTACACCTTC
>TRBV5-4|TRBJ2-5|.|.
CASSFVTEETQYF
TGTGCCAGCAGCTTTGTAACGGAGGAGACCCAGTACTTC
>TRBV29-1|TRBJ1-5|.|.
CSVEDPPLQPQHF
TGCAGCGTTGAAGACCCCCCACTGCAGCCCCAGCATTTT
>TRBV6-1|TRBJ1-2|.|.
CASSSPDYYGYTF
TGTGCCAGCAGTTCTCCGGACTACTATGGCTACACCTTC
>TRBV7-2|TRBJ2-2|.|once
CASSLVVGLNTGELFF
TGTGCCAGCAGCTTAGTCGTGGGGCTAAACACCGGGGAGCTGTTTTTT
>TRBV7-2|TRBJ2-1|.|.
CASSLEAGNSYNEQFF
TGTGCCAGCAGCTTAGAAGCGGGCAACTCCTACAATGAGCAGTTCTTC
>TRBV5-6|TRBJ2-2|.|.
CASSHRVGTGELFF
TGTGCCAGCAGCCACAGGGTTGGCACCGGGGAGCTGTTTTTT
>TRBV2|TRBJ1-1|TRBD1|once
CASRGTGSTEAFF
TGTGCCAGCAGGGGGACAGGGTCCACTGAAGCTTTCTTT
>TRBV19|TRBJ2-7|TRBD2|.
CASSISGRAYEQYF
TGTGCCAGTAGTATTAGCGGGAGGGCCTACGAGCAGTACTTC
>TRBV4-1|TRBJ2-5|TRBD1|.
CASSETGSQETQYF
TGCGCCAGCAGCGAGACAGGGTCCCAAGAGACCCAGTACTTC
>TRBV7-6|TRBJ2-1|TRBD2|once
CASSQNLPSAGGPNEQFF
TGTGCCAGCAGCCAAAATTTACCTTCGGCGGGAGGGCCGAATGAGCAGTTCTTC
>TRBV5-1|TRBJ2-7|.|.
CASRPHSSYEQYF
TGCGCCAGCAGGCCCCACAGCTCCTACGAGCAGTACTTC
>TRBV13|TRBJ2-4|.|.
CASSLEGVGANKNIQYF
TGTGCCAGCAGCTTAGAGGGGGTCGGGGCCAACAAAAACATTCAGTACTTC
>TRBV11-3|TRBJ1-2|TRBD1|.
CASTEEGAGTGFNYGYTF
TGTGCCAGCACCGAAGAAGGGGCCGGGACAGGATTTAACTATGGCTACACCTTC
>TRBV2|TRBJ1-2|.|.
CASRNRVLLGDGYTF
TGTGCCAGCAGGAACCGGGTCCTGCTAGGGGATGGCTACACCTTC
>TRBV6-5|TRBJ2-1|TRBD2|.
CASRTGLAGLGEQFF
TGTGCCAGCAGGACGGGACTAGCGGGGCTCGGTGAGCAGTTCTTC
>TRBV7-9|TRBJ2-7|.|.
CASSPGHSSYEQYF
TGTGCCAGCAGTCCGGGACATAGCTCCTACGAGCAGTACTTC